This entry lists 13 T cell receptor beta chains sequenced from one sample in a study of a mutant IDH1 vaccine in newly diagnosed glioma. Which antigens these TCRs recognize remains unknown. This table comes from immunoSEQ multiplex PCR, and its TCRdb copy is limited to in-frame clones, with some not included. Here the sample spans about 60,000 clones, 80% to 90% being singletons. This sample's time point: week 5, during vaccination. One vaccine dose held 300 ug of mutant IDH1 20-mer peptide and came with topical imiquimod. Sample: PBMCs, taken from a glioma patient whose treatment included an IDH1 peptide vaccine. These receptors all stem from a woman between 50 and 59 years old with glioma.

This chain uses TRBV6-5 with TRBJ1-5; possibly TRBD1 for D (6 bases). This CDR3 has 15 residues. V lost 6 bases to trimming and J lost 0 bases, with 12 bases between them. Germline CDR1 MNHEY, CDR2 SVGAGI. The CDR3 spells CASRLTGTSNQPQHF. As DNA, the CDR3 is TGTGCCAGCAGGCTAACAGGGACTAGCAATCAGCCCCAGCATTTT.

This chain connects TRBV4-3 to TRBJ2-1; possibly TRBD1 for D (5 bases). The V and J ends lost 0 bases and 4 bases respectively, with 16 bases between them. The CDR3 has 17 residues. The germline V gene has CDR1 LGHNA and CDR2 YSLEER. CDR3 in DNA: TGCGCCAGCAGCCAAGATCGTGGCAGGGTTACTTACAATGAGCAGTTCTTC. Encoded protein: CASSQDRGRVTYNEQFF.

The genes are TRBV27 and TRBJ1-2, with D maybe TRBD1 (5 bases). CDR1 and CDR2 (germline): MNHEY, SMNVEV (reference sequence). This CDR3 spans 15 amino acids. Trimming pared 4 bases from V and 7 bases from J, leaving 19 bases between. DNA for the CDR3: TGTGCCAGCAGTTCTGACAGCGGGACGCTTCCTGGCTACACCTTC. It yields the protein CASSSDSGTLPGYTF.

The V call is TRBV11-3, the J call TRBJ2-3; TRBD2 matches at 8 bases. The germline gives CDR1 SGHNT, CDR2 YENEEA. V gave up 6 bases and J gave up 3 bases; unmatched junction bases: 2. This CDR3 is built from 13 residues. The CDR3: CASSSGGTDTQYF. In nucleotides, the CDR3 is TGTGCCAGCAGTTCGGGGGGGACAGATACGCAGTATTTT. The whole variable domain, remainder taken from reference TRBV11-3 and TRBJ2-3, is EAGVVQSPRYKIIEKKQPVAFWCNPISGHNTLYWYLQNLGQGPELLIRYENEEAVDDSQLPKDRFSAERLKGVDSTLKIQPAELGDSAVYLCASSSGGTDTQYFGPGTRLTVL.

The V gene is TRBV2, the J gene TRBJ1-1, with 7 bases that match TRBD1. The V gene's germline CDR1 is SNHLY and CDR2 FYNNEI. The CDR3 spans 14 residues. Trimming removed 4 bases from V and 1 base from J; junction bases left unmatched: 3. The CDR3 DNA reads TGTGCCAGCAGTGGTAGACAGGGGAACACTGAAGCTTTCTTT. Protein product: CASSGRQGNTEAFF.

The genes are TRBV27 and TRBJ1-5, with D possibly being TRBD1 (5 bases). From germline, CDR1 is MNHEY and CDR2 SMNVEV (reference sequence). The CDR3 length is 17 residues. The ends were cut back, 5 bases at V and 0 bases at J, with 17 bases in the middle. CDR3 DNA sequence: TGTGCCAGCAGTCCCCGGGGGGACGCCCTTAGCAATCAGCCCCAGCATTTT. It is translated as CASSPRGDALSNQPQHF.

V gene TRBV28 combines with J gene TRBJ1-1, with no clear D. CDR1 and CDR2 from the germline V gene are MDHEN and SYDVKM. This CDR3 is built from 14 residues. V was pared by 3 bases and J by 1 base, with 9 bases between. The CDR3 DNA sequence: TGTGCCAGCAGTTTCGAGACGGGGAACACTGAAGCTTTCTTT. It specifies CASSFETGNTEAFF.

Only a few counts were recorded for this clone. The V gene is TRBV11-3, the J gene TRBJ1-1; tentative D call: TRBD1 (5 bases). The CDR3 is 11 amino acids. The germline V and J ends were trimmed by 5 bases and 10 bases, with 11 bases remaining between them. CDR1 is SGHNT, CDR2 YENEEA, per germline. CDR3: CASSNTGAAFF. The CDR3 nucleotides read TGTGCCAGCAGCAATACTGGGGCAGCTTTCTTT.

The chain has TRBV18 and TRBJ1-3; TRBD1 is a possible D gene (6 bases). The length of the CDR3 is 15 residues. CDR1 is KGHSH and CDR2 is LQKENI in the germline V gene. Between the trimmed V and J ends, which lost 4 bases and 0 bases, there was a span of 10 bases. DNA for the CDR3: TGTGCCAGCTCACAGGACAGTCTCTCTGGAAACACCATATATTTT. Translated: CASSQDSLSGNTIYF.

The rearrangement links TRBV28 to TRBJ1-2, with D perhaps TRBD1 (5 bases). The CDR3 length is 17 residues. Per the germline V gene, CDR1 is MDHEN and CDR2 is SYDVKM. Trimming took 6 bases from V and 8 from J, leaving 28 bases between them. This chain's CDR3 is CASRAARTSSAGRGYTF. The DNA of the CDR3 is TGTGCCAGCAGGGCGGCCCGGACATCCTCCGCCGGTCGGGGCTACACCTTC.

The chain joins TRBV4-3 to TRBJ2-5, with D tentatively TRBD1 or TRBD2 (5 bases each). This CDR3 is built from 15 residues. Germline V CDR1 and CDR2: LGHNA, YSLEER. Deletions cut 0 bases from V and 4 bases from J, with 12 bases between. In DNA form, the CDR3 reads TGCGCCAGCAGCCAAGATGAGGGGAATCGAGAGACCCAGTACTTC. Translation gives CASSQDEGNRETQYF.

This rearrangement joins TRBV25-1 to TRBJ1-2; 10 nucleotides align to TRBD1. Germline V CDR1 and CDR2: MGHDK, SYGVNS. CDR3 size: 15 residues. The V segment lost 7 bases and the J segment 8 bases; nucleotides outside the gene matches: 13. The CDR3 bases are TGTGCCAGCAAGAACCGGGACAGGGGAAGTGAGGGCTACACCTTC. Translating it yields CASKNRDRGSEGYTF.

The V call is TRBV11-3, the J call TRBJ1-1; 12 bases are shared with TRBD1. The V segment lost 4 bases and the J segment 4 bases; nucleotides outside the gene matches: 13. Germline CDR1 and CDR2: SGHNT and YENEEA. The CDR3 length is 18 residues. The CDR3 coding sequence is TGTGCCAGCAGCTCTCTACCGGGACAGGGGGCAGGGTTCACTGAAGCTTTCTTT. This gives the protein CASSSLPGQGAGFTEAFF.